These 8 T cell receptor beta chains share one sample of origin, sequenced in a study of regulatory T cells in long-lasting Graves disease. Indicated time point: newly diagnosed GD, antithyroid drugs for less than 3 months. From RNA extracted from PBMCs, the TCR library was made. Arm-PCR of CDR3 regions with iRepertoire HTBI primers generated TCR beta libraries. TCRdb re-derived calls from the multiplex PCR reads in MiXCR, one entry per CDR3 protein. In the table there are 450,000 to 600,000 distinct CDR3 sequences, approximately 13% of which are singletons. Another study also made use of these data, one on T cells in Graves' hyperthyroidism and ophthalmopathy.

The sequencing here drew on peripheral blood mononuclear cells (PBMCs), taken at new diagnosis, from a patient treated with antithyroid drugs. The origin of the receptors is a man between 25 and 39 years old with Graves disease.

This clonotype was seen just once. A much larger clone differs from this one at a single base, so this may be a read error. V is TRBV6-2 or TRBV6-3 and J is TRBJ2-1, with D unresolved. This CDR3 has 12 residues. Per the germline V gene, CDR1 is MNHEY and CDR2 is SVGEGT. The CDR3 loop is CASSEFRETQHF. CDR3 DNA: TGTGCCAGCAGTGAATTCCGAGAGACCCAGCACTTC.

This clonotype was detected many times. V is TRBV27 and J is TRBJ2-1; 7 bases match TRBD1. With V trimmed by 6 bases and J by 2 bases, 7 bases remained unmatched. The length of the CDR3 is 15 residues. CDR1 MNHEY and CDR2 SMNVEV come from the germline V gene (reference sequence). The CDR3: CASSLDRAPYNEQFF. The DNA of the CDR3 is TGTGCCAGCAGCTTAGACAGGGCACCCTACAATGAGCAGTTCTTC.

This clonotype was seen ten or more times. This chain links TRBV2 with TRBJ2-7; no reliable D call. There are 11 residues in the CDR3. Germline V gives CDR1 SNHLY, CDR2 FYNNEI. V lost 4 bases to trimming and J lost 4 bases, with 5 bases between them. The CDR3 DNA reads as TGTGCCAGCAGTGCTCAGTACGAGCAGTACTTC. It translates to CASSAQYEQYF.

Ten or more counts support this clonotype. The V and J genes are TRBV27 and TRBJ1-3, with D hard to call. In germline, CDR1 is MNHEY, CDR2 SMNVEV (reference sequence). The CDR3 is 14 amino acids. The germline V and J ends were trimmed by 6 bases and 4 bases, with 13 bases remaining between them. The chain's CDR3 is CASRSVGAGNTIYF. The CDR3 DNA follows: TGTGCCAGCAGATCAGTGGGAGCCGGAAACACCATATATTTT.

This clonotype was recorded a few times. The chain has TRBV5-1 and TRBJ2-3; D is possibly TRBD2 (6 bases). The ends were cut back, 2 bases at V and 0 bases at J, with 13 bases in the middle. The V gene's germline CDR1 is SGHRS and CDR2 YFSETQ. The CDR3 is made up of 16 amino acids. The CDR3 loop reads CASSFVGGVSTDTQYF. The CDR3 DNA follows: TGCGCCAGCAGCTTCGTTGGCGGGGTTAGCACAGATACGCAGTATTTT.

This chain links TRBV7-9 with TRBJ2-3, with 8 bases that match TRBD2. J was trimmed by 2 bases and V by 5 bases; bases with no gene match: 15. This CDR3 region has 18 residues. Germline values: CDR1 SEHNR, CDR2 FQNEAQ (reference sequence). CDR3 loop: CASSLGSSGTPSTDTQYF. In DNA, the CDR3 is TGTGCCAGCAGCCTCGGGAGTAGCGGGACCCCCTCCACAGATACGCAGTATTTT.

This clonotype was seen many times. The gene calls are TRBV7-9 and TRBJ2-2, with no clear D. Germline V gene data show CDR1 as SEHNR and CDR2 as FQNEAQ (reference sequence). The CDR3 runs 16 residues. Trimming stripped 3 bases from V and 4 bases from J, with 15 bases between. CDR3 in amino acids: CASSFMVRSGTGELFF. CDR3 DNA: TGTGCCAGCAGCTTCATGGTTAGGTCTGGCACCGGGGAGCTGTTTTTT.

The rearrangement joins TRBV3-1 to TRBJ2-5; possibly TRBD2 for D (7 bases). The CDR3 is made up of 18 amino acids. V was pared by 5 bases and J by 4 bases, with 26 bases between. Germline V gene data show CDR1 as LGHDT and CDR2 as YNNKEL (reference sequence). The CDR3 here is CASSSAGGRPGPPETQYF. DNA of the CDR3: TGTGCCAGCAGCTCCGCCGGGGGGCGGCCCGGGCCACCAGAGACCCAGTACTTC.